A single sample gave rise to the 16 T cell receptor beta chains below, sequenced in a study of blood T cell repertoires in COVID-19. The method was immunoSEQ multiplex PCR; TCRdb's version includes in-frame clones alone and lacks a portion of them. The table includes tens of thousands of clones, around 87% detected once. What was sequenced was peripheral blood. These receptors all come from a human donor with acute or convalescent COVID-19. The donor label of this sample is uncertain.

The V gene is TRBV4-3, the J gene TRBJ2-7; maybe TRBD1 (5 bases). CDR1 LGHNA and CDR2 YSLEER come from the germline V gene. Trimming left V 4 bases short and J 1 base short, with 17 bases between. This CDR3 region has 16 residues. As DNA, the CDR3 is TGCGCCAGCAGCCTAAGCCAGGGTCAGGGTTCCTACGAGCAGTACTTC. Residues: CASSLSQGQGSYEQYF.

The chain carries TRBV29-1 and TRBJ1-2; 7 positions agree with TRBD1. The CDR3 is 13 amino acids. Germline CDR1 reads SQVTM; CDR2 reads ANQGSEA. J gave up 4 bases and V 6 bases, and 8 bases lay outside the gene matches. The CDR3 reads CSVSDRAVYGYTF. DNA for the CDR3: TGCAGCGTATCCGACAGGGCGGTCTATGGCTACACCTTC.

This rearrangement joins TRBV12-3 or TRBV12-4 to TRBJ2-1, with a weak D call TRBD1 (6 bases). CDR3 length equals 13 residues. Trimming removed 7 bases at V and 9 bases at J, with 16 bases between. CDR3 sequence (DNA): TGTGCCAGCACCGTGACAGGACCAGGTGAGCAGTTCTTC. This encodes CASTVTGPGEQFF.

This chain links TRBV5-1 with TRBJ2-7; D might be TRBD2 (5 bases). V shed 4 bases and J shed 4 bases, with 18 bases lying between them. This CDR3 region has 15 residues. Germline V gene sequence: CDR1 SGHRS, CDR2 YFSETQ. The CDR3 here is CASSRGVNGIYEQYF. CDR3 DNA: TGCGCCAGCAGCCGGGGTGTTAACGGAATTTACGAGCAGTACTTC. Complete variable domain (other parts from reference TRBV5-1 and TRBJ2-7): KAGVTQTPRYLIKTRGQQVTLSCSPISGHRSVSWYQQTPGQGLQFLFEYFSETQRNKGNFPGRFSGRQFSNSRSEMNVSTLELGDSALYLCASSRGVNGIYEQYFGPGTRLTVT.

The V and J genes are TRBV28 and TRBJ1-2; 7 nucleotides align to TRBD1. Losses at the gene ends were 6 bases for V and 4 bases for J; bases not matched to a gene: 11. Germline V gives CDR1 MDHEN, CDR2 SYDVKM. The CDR3 loop spans 15 amino acids. CDR3 DNA sequence: TGTGCCAGCAGACTTAGGACAGGCGGCGGCTATGGCTACACCTTC. Translating gives CASRLRTGGGYGYTF.

The chain has TRBV3-1 (or the pseudogene TRBV3-2) and TRBJ2-3, with D perhaps TRBD1 (6 bases). Germline assignment: CDR1 LGHDT and CDR2 YNNKEL (reference sequence). Trimming removed 1 base from V and 2 bases from J, with 13 bases in between. This CDR3 has 16 residues. CDR3 sequence (DNA): TGTGCCAGCAGCCAAGCAAACAGGGTATTCACAGATACGCAGTATTTT. It encodes CASSQANRVFTDTQYF.

This chain joins TRBV6-5 and TRBJ1-2, with 10 bases fitting TRBD1. V lost 2 bases to trimming and J lost 7 bases; unmatched junction nucleotides: 4. The germline V gene has CDR1 MNHEY and CDR2 SVGAGI. The CDR3 has 14 residues. CDR3 nucleotide sequence: TGTGCCAGCAGTTACGACAGGGGGCGCGGTGGCTACACCTTC. Protein: CASSYDRGRGGYTF.

J is TRBJ1-3 and V is TRBV4-1; 8 bases match TRBD1. Germline V CDR1 and CDR2: MGHRA, YSYEKL. The ends lost 2 bases at V and 0 bases at J; junction bases unmatched: 3. The length of the CDR3 is 16 residues. DNA of the CDR3: TGCGCCAGCAGCCAATGGACAGGGACCTCTGGAAACACCATATATTTT. Translating it yields CASSQWTGTSGNTIYF.

On this clone itself: One end of the junction varies from germline; a read error may be responsible. This rearrangement joins TRBV7-7 to TRBJ2-1; 7 bases are shared with TRBD2. The CDR3 length is 15 residues. CDR1 SSHAT and CDR2 FNYEAQ come from the germline V gene (reference sequence). As DNA, the CDR3 is TGTGCTAGCAGCTTAGGGCGGGGGAGCTACAATGAGCAGTTCTTC. Protein: CASSLGRGSYNEQFF.

This chain connects TRBV19 to TRBJ1-5; 11 nucleotides line up with TRBD1. CDR1 is LNHDA, CDR2 SQIVND, per germline (reference sequence). V lost 6 bases, J lost 4 bases, and 5 bases stayed unmatched. CDR3 size: 15 residues. The DNA of the CDR3 is TGTGCCAGTAGACCGGGACAGGGGGGGAATCAGCCCCAGCATTTT. This sequence encodes CASRPGQGGNQPQHF.

The DNA of the CDR3 is TGTGCCAGCAGCCTTGCGGGGGGGGCTTTTAACACCGGGGAGCTGTTTTTT. This codes for CASSLAGGAFNTGELFF. This sequence joins TRBV3-1 (or the pseudogene TRBV3-2) and TRBJ2-2, with TRBD2 identical over 9 bases. This CDR3 comprises 17 residues. Germline V gene lookup returns CDR1 LGHDT and CDR2 YNNKEL (reference sequence). After removal of 4 bases from V and 2 bases from J, the junction contained 8 bases not matched to a gene.

The rearrangement joins TRBV2 to TRBJ2-5, with TRBD1 as a possible D gene (6 bases). The germline gives CDR1 SNHLY, CDR2 FYNNEI. The V gene lost 6 bases and the J gene lost 3 bases, with 8 bases spanning the gap. The CDR3 totals 12 residues. The CDR3: CASSGQKETQYF. In DNA form, the CDR3 reads TGTGCCAGCAGCGGACAGAAAGAGACCCAGTACTTC.

The chain links TRBV7-9 to TRBJ2-2; TRBD2 aligns across 14 bases. J was trimmed by 2 bases and V by 5 bases; bases with no gene match: 4. There are 17 residues in the CDR3. Looked up from germline, CDR1 is SEHNR and CDR2 is FQNEAQ (reference sequence). CDR3 amino acids: CASSRTSGGINTGELFF. The CDR3 DNA reads as TGTGCCAGCAGCCGGACTAGCGGGGGGATCAACACCGGGGAGCTGTTTTTT.

This clone was seen more than once but under ten times. The chain carries TRBV6-4 and TRBJ2-1; the match to TRBD1 covers 8 bases. CDR1 MRHNA and CDR2 SNTAGT come from the germline V gene. CDR3 length equals 16 residues. Losses at the gene ends were 2 bases for V and 6 bases for J; bases not matched to a gene: 9. The CDR3: CASSDTRVTGGNEQFF. For the CDR3, the DNA is TGTGCCAGCAGTGACACTAGGGTCACAGGGGGCAATGAGCAGTTCTTC.

V gene TRBV7-2 combines with J gene TRBJ1-3; D is ambiguous. Trimming took off 1 base at V and 1 base at J, with 5 bases between the two ends. CDR3 length: 14 amino acids. Germline values: CDR1 SGHTA, CDR2 FQGNSA. The CDR3 protein is CASSLVSSGNTIYF. The CDR3 DNA reads as TGTGCCAGCAGCTTAGTCTCGTCTGGAAACACCATATATTTT.

The CDR3 is CASRQGRQDNSPLHF. The CDR3 DNA is TGTGCCAGCAGACAGGGCCGCCAGGATAATTCACCCCTCCACTTT. The chain joins TRBV6-5 to TRBJ1-6; D is perhaps TRBD1 (6 bases). Between the trimmed V and J ends, which lost 6 bases and 5 bases, there was a span of 14 bases. The CDR3 extends over 15 amino acids. Germline V CDR1 and CDR2: MNHEY, SVGAGI.